A selection of T cell receptor beta chains follows, all from one sample in a study of CD8+CD57+ T cells in acquired aplastic anemia. TCRdb re-analysed the reads in MiXCR, keeping a single row per CDR3 protein. The sample has a few hundred thousand distinct CDR3 sequences; approximately 82% are singletons. Sequencing was carried out using sorted CD4+, CD8+, or CD8+CD57+ T cells (not recorded which) from PBMCs. The receptor set was obtained from a human donor with aplastic anemia. Both conserved end residues are part of each CDR3. A D gene is named only where the DNA matches it firmly. For some rows the clone size is stated as once, few or many, or as a class when expanded; others skip it.

v_gene: TRBV11-1; abundance: NA; d_gene: TRBD2; j_gene: TRBJ2-1; CDR3nt: TGTGCCAGCAGCCTAGAGCGGGATGGCTCCTACAATGAGCAGTTCTTC; CDR3aa: CASSLERDGSYNEQFF
v_gene: TRBV5-6; abundance: NA; d_gene: NA; j_gene: TRBJ2-7; CDR3nt: TGTGCCAGCAGCTTTACAGCCTCCTATGCGCAGTACTTC; CDR3aa: CASSFTASYAQYF
v_gene: TRBV11-1; abundance: NA; d_gene: NA; j_gene: TRBJ1-1; CDR3nt: TGTGCCAGCGAATGGAGGGCGCTTGGGACTGAAGCTTTCTTT; CDR3aa: CASEWRALGTEAFF
v_gene: TRBV4-1; abundance: NA; d_gene: TRBD1; j_gene: TRBJ2-7; CDR3nt: TGCGCCAGCTCCCCTGTAGGACAGGGTATGACCGAGCAGTACTTC; CDR3aa: CASSPVGQGMTEQYF
v_gene: TRBV5-5; abundance: NA; d_gene: NA; j_gene: TRBJ1-2; CDR3nt: TGTGCCAGCAGCTTGCAGAGAAACGGGCTCGTATATGGCTACACCTTC; CDR3aa: CASSLQRNGLVYGYTF
v_gene: TRBV19; abundance: few; d_gene: TRBD1; j_gene: TRBJ1-5; CDR3nt: TGTGCCAGTAGTATAAGGACAGGCGGCAATCAGCCCCAGCATTTT; CDR3aa: CASSIRTGGNQPQHF
v_gene: TRBV5-6; abundance: NA; d_gene: TRBD1; j_gene: TRBJ1-6; CDR3nt: TGTGCCAGCAGCCTCCGGGACAGGGGACAGCGATCCCCCCTCCACTTT; CDR3aa: CASSLRDRGQRSPLHF
v_gene: TRBV2; abundance: NA; d_gene: NA; j_gene: TRBJ2-5; CDR3nt: TGTGCCAGACATGAGGGTAGGGAGACCCAGTACTTC; CDR3aa: CARHEGRETQYF
v_gene: TRBV24-1; abundance: NA; d_gene: NA; j_gene: TRBJ1-2; CDR3nt: TGTGCCACCAGTGGATCCAGACCTACCTCTGGCTACACCTTC; CDR3aa: CATSGSRPTSGYTF
v_gene: TRBV2; abundance: once; d_gene: NA; j_gene: TRBJ1-2; CDR3nt: TGTGCCAGCAGTGAAGCCGGCCAGGGTGTGGGCTATGGCTACACCTTC; CDR3aa: CASSEAGQGVGYGYTF
v_gene: TRBV24-1; abundance: NA; d_gene: NA; j_gene: TRBJ2-3; CDR3nt: TGTGCTACCAGTGGGGACGGCTGGACAGATACGCAGTATTTT; CDR3aa: CATSGDGWTDTQYF
v_gene: TRBV9; abundance: NA; d_gene: TRBD1; j_gene: TRBJ2-3; CDR3nt: TGTGCCAGCGGGGACGGTGGGACAGTTACGCAGTTTTTT; CDR3aa: CASGDGGTVTQFF
v_gene: TRBV20-1; abundance: NA; d_gene: NA; j_gene: TRBJ2-7; CDR3nt: TGCAGTGCTAGTCCATTGGGGGGGCGGCGGGGGCGAGAGCAGTACTTC; CDR3aa: CSASPLGGRRGREQYF
v_gene: TRBV7-9; abundance: NA; d_gene: TRBD1; j_gene: TRBJ1-2; CDR3nt: TGTGCCAGCAGCTTTCCAGGGGGCGCGGACTGCGATGAGACCTTC; CDR3aa: CASSFPGGADCDETF
v_gene: TRBV7-6; abundance: NA; d_gene: NA; j_gene: TRBJ2-3; CDR3nt: TGTGCCAGCAGCTCCGGTCGAGGACAGTATACCCAGCAGTTT; CDR3aa: CASSSGRGQYTQQF
v_gene: TRBV14; abundance: NA; d_gene: NA; j_gene: TRBJ2-3; CDR3nt: TGTGCCAGCAGCTTGGCGGCAGGTTCTGGAAACACCTATTTT; CDR3aa: CASSLAAGSGNTYF
v_gene: TRBV7-9; abundance: NA; d_gene: NA; j_gene: TRBJ1-6; CDR3nt: TGTGCCAGCAGCCTCCTAGGCGAGGGTTCGCCCCTCGAATTT; CDR3aa: CASSLLGEGSPLEF
v_gene: TRBV9; abundance: NA; d_gene: NA; j_gene: TRBJ2-3; CDR3nt: TGTGCCAGCAGGGAGGAGGGCAGCTGTACGCAGAAATTT; CDR3aa: CASREEGSCTQKF
v_gene: TRBV7-2; abundance: NA; d_gene: NA; j_gene: TRBJ2-5; CDR3nt: TGTGCCAGCAGCTTGGCAGGGAGCGCCGACTATGGCTACTTC; CDR3aa: CASSLAGSADYGYF
v_gene: TRBV9; abundance: NA; d_gene: NA; j_gene: TRBJ2-3; CDR3nt: TGTGCCAGCGGGGACGGGGGCAAAGATCAGCAGTATTTT; CDR3aa: CASGDGGKDQQYF
v_gene: TRBV7-3; abundance: NA; d_gene: TRBD2; j_gene: TRBJ2-3; CDR3nt: TGTGCCAGCAGCTCAACGGGAGGTCGGGAAACGCCCCAGTTT; CDR3aa: CASSSTGGRETPQF
v_gene: TRBV9; abundance: NA; d_gene: NA; j_gene: TRBJ1-2; CDR3nt: TGTGCCAGCAGCGGACCCGGGGATACTGGCTACACCTTC; CDR3aa: CASSGPGDTGYTF
v_gene: TRBV7-2; abundance: NA; d_gene: NA; j_gene: TRBJ2-5; CDR3nt: TGTGCCAGCAGCTTGATGGGCAGCGCAGACTATGAGTACTTC; CDR3aa: CASSLMGSADYEYF
v_gene: TRBV11-3; abundance: NA; d_gene: NA; j_gene: TRBJ2-7; CDR3nt: TGTGCCAGCAGCTTAGATCTGGCAGAATTATACGAGCAGTACTTC; CDR3aa: CASSLDLAELYEQYF
v_gene: TRBV2; abundance: few; d_gene: NA; j_gene: TRBJ1-1; CDR3nt: NA; CDR3aa: CASGDGGTDTQYFDPGF
v_gene: TRBV7-6; abundance: NA; d_gene: TRBD2; j_gene: TRBJ2-1; CDR3nt: TGTGCCAGCAGCTTTCCACGAAGCGGGGGGAGCAATGAGCAGTTCTTC; CDR3aa: CASSFPRSGGSNEQFF
v_gene: TRBV12-3/TRBV12-4; abundance: NA; d_gene: NA; j_gene: TRBJ2-7; CDR3nt: TGTGCCAGCAGTTTAGCACTGACTAGTCGCGAGCAGTACTTC; CDR3aa: CASSLALTSREQYF
v_gene: TRBV7-6; abundance: many; d_gene: NA; j_gene: TRBJ1-2; CDR3nt: TGTGCCAGCAGCTTAGGGCGGGGTGATTTAGTTTATGGCTACACCTTC; CDR3aa: CASSLGRGDLVYGYTF
v_gene: TRBV7-9; abundance: NA; d_gene: NA; j_gene: TRBJ1-1; CDR3nt: TGTGCCAGCAGCTCAGTAGCAGCGACGCACTACTTCGCTTTCTTT; CDR3aa: CASSSVAATHYFAFF
v_gene: TRBV10-3; abundance: NA; d_gene: NA; j_gene: TRBJ1-2; CDR3nt: TGTGCCATCAGTGATCAGGGCTACATCGATGGCTACACCTTC; CDR3aa: CAISDQGYIDGYTF
v_gene: TRBV5-6; abundance: many; d_gene: NA; j_gene: TRBJ2-5; CDR3nt: TGTGCCAGCAGCTTGGAGAGGGGGACAAAAGAGACCCAGTACTTC; CDR3aa: CASSLERGTKETQYF
v_gene: TRBV19; abundance: NA; d_gene: TRBD1; j_gene: TRBJ2-1; CDR3nt: TGTGCCAGTACCCGACCGGGACAGATAGGAGGCAATGAGCAGTTCTTC; CDR3aa: CASTRPGQIGGNEQFF
v_gene: TRBV7-9; abundance: NA; d_gene: TRBD2; j_gene: TRBJ2-3; CDR3nt: TGTGCCAGCAGCTTTGAAAGAAGCGGGGGGAGGCAGGATTTT; CDR3aa: CASSFERSGGRQDF
v_gene: TRBV5-1; abundance: NA; d_gene: NA; j_gene: TRBJ1-2; CDR3nt: TGCGCCAGCAGCGAGACCAAGACTGGGTATGGCTACACCTTC; CDR3aa: CASSETKTGYGYTF
v_gene: TRBV7-2; abundance: NA; d_gene: NA; j_gene: TRBJ1-2; CDR3nt: TGTGCCAGCAGCTTAACAGGGAGCGCCGAGCATGGCTCCACCTTC; CDR3aa: CASSLTGSAEHGSTF
v_gene: TRBV7-9; abundance: few; d_gene: TRBD2; j_gene: TRBJ2-3; CDR3nt: TGTGCCAGCAGTTTAGCGGGAGGTCCTGATCCCCAGTATTTT; CDR3aa: CASSLAGGPDPQYF
v_gene: TRBV2; abundance: NA; d_gene: TRBD2; j_gene: TRBJ2-5; CDR3nt: TGTGCCAGCAGTGTAGAAGGGGCGGGAGCAGTGGTCTTC; CDR3aa: CASSVEGAGAVVF
v_gene: TRBV15; abundance: few; d_gene: NA; j_gene: TRBJ2-1; CDR3nt: TGTGCCACCCCCCGTCCCCCTGAGCAGTTCTTC; CDR3aa: CATPRPPEQFF
v_gene: TRBV9; abundance: NA; d_gene: NA; j_gene: TRBJ1-1; CDR3nt: TGTGCCAGCAGCTTAGATCGGGACCGGAACACTGACGCTTTCTTT; CDR3aa: CASSLDRDRNTDAFF
v_gene: TRBV10-3; abundance: once; d_gene: NA; j_gene: TRBJ2-1; CDR3nt: TGTGCCAGCAGTGAGTCTGCAGGAAACGGTAAGAATGAGCAATTCTTC; CDR3aa: CASSESAGNGKNEQFF